One sample yielded the 29 T cell receptor beta chains listed below, sequenced in a study of T cell clonality in common variable immunodeficiency. Using immunoSEQ multiplex PCR, the repertoire was profiled, and TCRdb retains in-frame clones only, with some absent. The sample has 30,000 to 40,000 clones, none seen only once. Specimen: peripheral blood mononuclear cells. The receptors stem from a person between 18 and 70 years old in good health.

This clone showed up many times. The CDR3 bases that were read are TGTGCCAGCAGCTTAGGACAGGCTGGGGCCAACGTC. Translation: CASSLGQAGANV. From start to end, the CDR3 is CASSLGQAGANVLTF. The gene calls are TRBV5-6 and TRBJ2-6; 7 positions match TRBD1. Read sequence stops 3 residues before the CDR3 end, and the germline J gene provides the missing end. Germline CDR1 SGHDT, CDR2 YYEEEE. The length of the CDR3 is 15 residues. Germline trimming cut 2 bases from V and 2 bases from J; bases unmatched to any gene: 1.

This clone was counted at least ten times. From the germline J gene comes the end of the CDR3, since the read stops 3 residues before it. The chain recombines TRBV4-2 with TRBJ1-1; TRBD1 is a possible D gene (5 bases). The ends were cut back, 2 bases at V and 4 bases at J, with 14 bases in the middle. The CDR3 is 15 amino acids. Per the germline V gene, CDR1 is LGHNA and CDR2 is YNFKEQ. The CDR3 sequence: CASSQIQGSGTEAFF. The part of the CDR3 DNA that was read is TGTGCCAGCAGCCAAATCCAGGGATCGGGCACTGAA.

This clone was counted at least ten times. The read falls 3 residues short of the CDR3 end, and the missing part is taken from the germline J gene. The chain joins TRBV7-9 to TRBJ1-5; D remains unclear. This CDR3 has 12 residues. V lost 5 bases and J lost 4, with 6 bases in between. Germline V gene lookup returns CDR1 SEHNR and CDR2 FQNEAQ (reference sequence). The CDR3 spells CASSRQNQPQHF. The DNA read from the CDR3 is TGTGCCAGCAGCCGACAAAATCAGCCC.

In its sample, this clone was seen many times. The read falls 3 residues short of the CDR3 end, and the missing part is taken from the germline J gene. The chain recombines TRBV2 with TRBJ2-1; 9 bases line up with TRBD2. J lost 4 bases, V lost 3 bases, and 4 bases had no gene match. The CDR3 extends over 15 amino acids. CDR1 is SNHLY and CDR2 is FYNNEI in the germline V gene. CDR3 in amino acids: CASSEGLAGYNEQFF. The DNA read from the CDR3 is TGTGCCAGCAGTGAGGGTCTAGCGGGGTACAATGAG.

This clone is medium-sized (0.01 to 0.1%) in the sample. The read finishes 3 residues shy of the CDR3 end, and the germline J gene is used to complete it. J is TRBJ2-1 and V is TRBV7-3; TRBD2 aligns across 9 bases. The CDR3 runs to 14 residues. The J segment lost 6 bases and the V segment lost 4 bases, leaving 4 bases of the junction unmatched. Germline V CDR1 and CDR2: SGHTA, FQGTGA. CDR3 DNA, as far as it was read: TGTGCCAGCAGCTCCGGCGGGAGGGCCAATGAG. It yields the protein CASSSGGRANE. The full CDR3 reads CASSSGGRANEQFF. Supplemented by reference TRBV7-3 and TRBJ2-1, the full variable domain reads GAGVSQTPSNKVTEKGKYVELRCDPISGHTALYWYRQSLGQGPEFLIYFQGTGAADDSGLPNDRFFAVRPEGSVSTLKIQRTERGDSAVYLCASSSGGRANEQFFGPGTRLTVL.

As concerns this clone: Read sequence stops 3 residues before the CDR3 end, and the germline J gene provides the missing end. This chain connects TRBV18 to TRBJ2-4; possible D gene TRBD1, 7 bases. The CDR3 is 12 amino acids. Germline CDR1 and CDR2: KGHSH and LQKENI. CDR3 amino acids: CASSPGGYGQYF. The CDR3 bases that were read are TGTGCCAGCTCTCCAGGGGGGTATGGT.

This clone has a count of ten or more. The CDR3 is cut off 3 residues early in the read; its end comes from the germline J gene. This chain joins TRBV30 and TRBJ1-4; TRBD1 is a possible D gene (5 bases). Germline CDR1 reads GTSNPN; CDR2 reads SVGIG (reference sequence). V was clipped by 3 bases and J by 8 bases, with 13 bases between them. The CDR3 spans 13 residues. The CDR3 bases that were read are TGTGCCTGGAGCCCCCTGGCAGGGGAAAAA. Its translation: CAWSPLAGEK. The full CDR3 is CAWSPLAGEKLFF.

This clone showed up many times. Read sequence stops 3 residues before the CDR3 end, and the germline J gene provides the missing end. The chain carries TRBV18 and TRBJ2-7, with 12 bases lining up with TRBD1. The V gene end was trimmed by 5 bases and the J gene end by 6 bases; junction bases not matched to a gene: 11. This CDR3 comprises 16 residues. Germline V CDR1 and CDR2: KGHSH, LQKENI. CDR3 sequence reads: CASSLKSGTGGLEQYF. CDR3 bases read: TGTGCCAGCTCATTAAAGTCCGGGACAGGGGGCCTCGAG.

This clone was detected many times. The read halts 3 residues ahead of the CDR3 end, with the missing end drawn from the germline J gene. This chain uses TRBV2 with TRBJ2-1; D is unclear. Trimming left V 2 bases short and J 6 bases short, with 8 bases between. CDR1 and CDR2 from the germline V gene are SNHLY and FYNNEI. CDR3 length equals 13 residues. The CDR3 sequence: CASSEPTLNEQFF. CDR3 bases read: TGTGCCAGCAGTGAACCCACTCTCAATGAG.

This clone has at least ten counts. CDR3 residues: CASSLFPSGGLSYNEQFF. The sequenced CDR3 bases are TGCGCCAGCAGCTTGTTCCCCTCTGGGGGCCTCTCCTACAATGAG. The V gene is TRBV5-1, the J gene TRBJ2-1; perhaps TRBD1 as D (6 bases). Read data end 3 residues before the CDR3 end; the end is taken from the germline J gene. CDR3 length: 18 residues. The V end was cut by 1 base, the J end by 0 bases, with 17 bases between. Germline CDR1 reads SGHRS; CDR2 reads YFSETQ.

This clone was observed many times. Read data end 3 residues before the CDR3 end; the end is taken from the germline J gene. V gene TRBV12-3 or TRBV12-4 combines with J gene TRBJ1-2, with 7 positions matching TRBD1. Trimming cost V 4 bases and J 4 bases; bases outside gene matches: 15. The CDR3 is 17 amino acids. The CDR3 protein is CASSSGQRVGGGYGYTF. The covered CDR3 bases are TGTGCCAGCAGTTCGGGACAGAGGGTGGGGGGAGGCTATGGC.

This clone was picked up many times. The read ends 3 residues shy of where the CDR3 ends; the end is completed using the germline J gene. The chain has TRBV5-5 and TRBJ1-1, with D uncertain. The CDR3 spans 15 residues. Germline values: CDR1 SGHKS, CDR2 YYEKEE (reference sequence). V lost 4 bases and J 1 base, leaving 14 bases between the germline ends. The CDR3 sequence is CASSPSATKNTEAFF. The CDR3 DNA, read in part, is TGTGCCAGCAGCCCTAGCGCCACAAAGAACACTGAA.

This clone was seen repeatedly, ten times or more. The CDR3 end falls 3 residues outside the read, so it is completed with the germline J gene. The gene calls are TRBV30 and TRBJ1-2, with D possibly matching TRBD1 (6 bases). CDR1 is GTSNPN, CDR2 SVGIG, per germline (reference sequence). CDR3 size: 15 residues. The DNA read from the CDR3 is TGTGCCTGGAGTAGGGCAGGGGAGGGCACTTACGGC. This codes for CAWSRAGEGTYG. The entire CDR3 is CAWSRAGEGTYGYTF. Filled out from reference TRBV30 and TRBJ1-2, the complete variable domain reads SQTIHQWPATLVQPVGSPLSLECTVEGTSNPNLYWYRQAAGRGLQLLFYSVGIGQISSEVPQNLSASRPQDRQFILSSKKLLLSDSGFYLCAWSRAGEGTYGYTFGSGTRLTVV.

This clone was counted many times. The DNA ends 3 residues before the CDR3 does, and the rest of the CDR3 is filled in from the germline J gene. The chain is built from TRBV19 and TRBJ2-1; D is perhaps TRBD2 (6 bases). Trimming left V 1 base short and J 1 base short, with 8 bases between. The V gene's germline CDR1 is LNHDA and CDR2 SQIVND (reference sequence). This CDR3 is 15 amino acids long. The covered CDR3 bases are TGTGCCAGTAGTATAGGACGGGGGTCCTACAATGAG. Protein sequence: CASSIGRGSYNE. The full-length CDR3 reads as CASSIGRGSYNEQFF.

The table lists this clone with a few counts. The read gets to within 3 residues of the CDR3 end, and the germline J gene fills in the rest. V and J are TRBV2 and TRBJ1-1; 8 bases align to TRBD1. The germline V gene encodes CDR1 SNHLY and CDR2 FYNNEI. J was trimmed by 5 bases and V by 7 bases; bases with no gene match: 6. The CDR3 runs 13 residues. The CDR3 region is CASTGQGGTEAFF. The CDR3 DNA, read in part, is TGTGCCAGCACTGGACAGGGCGGAACTGAA.

This clone was recorded at least ten times. The read finishes 3 residues shy of the CDR3 end, and the germline J gene is used to complete it. The J gene is TRBJ2-5, the V gene TRBV12-3 or TRBV12-4; maybe TRBD1 (5 bases). There are 15 residues in the CDR3. V was pared by 5 bases and J by 5 bases, with 18 bases between. The CDR3 spells CASSPGQNYKETQYF. Partial CDR3 DNA: TGTGCCAGCAGTCCAGGACAAAACTACAAGGAGACC.

This clone was found many times. The CDR3 region is CASSVTSGSRFNEQYF. The CDR3 bases that were read are TGTGCCAGCAGCGTTACTAGCGGGAGTAGGTTCAACGAG. The chain links TRBV9 to TRBJ2-7; 11 bases are shared with TRBD2. Sequencing ends 3 residues short of the CDR3 end; the germline J gene provides the rest. The CDR3 is 16 amino acids. Unmatched junction bases numbered 9, after V lost 2 bases and J lost 5 bases. Germline V gene data show CDR1 as SGDLS and CDR2 as YYNGEE.

In this sample, this clone turned up a few times. The read comes to an end 3 residues before the CDR3 does, leaving the germline J gene to fill in the end. The chain has TRBV7-9 and TRBJ1-1, with TRBD1 matching over 9 bases. The CDR3 covers 15 residues. Germline V gives CDR1 SEHNR, CDR2 FQNEAQ (reference sequence). The covered CDR3 bases are TGTGCCAGCAGGGGGACAGGGACAACTAATGAAAAA. Protein: CASRGTGTTNEK. The entire CDR3 sequence reads CASRGTGTTNEKAFF.

This clone was seen at least ten times. The missing CDR3 end, 3 residues past where the read stops, is filled in from the germline J gene. The chain combines TRBV13 with TRBJ2-2, with 12 bases fitting TRBD1. Germline assignment: CDR1 PRHDT and CDR2 FYEKMQ (reference sequence). The CDR3 runs to 15 residues. CDR3 loop: CASSWDRGRGEKLFF. Partial CDR3 DNA: TGTGCCAGCAGCTGGGACAGGGGGCGGGGTGAAAAG.

This clone was observed many times. The read ends 3 residues shy of where the CDR3 ends; the end is completed using the germline J gene. The J gene is TRBJ2-7, the V gene TRBV6-1; no clear D gene. Trimming shortened V by 2 bases and J by 3 bases, and 11 bases separated the two germline ends. Germline V gene sequence: CDR1 MNHNS, CDR2 SASEGT. This CDR3 spans 14 amino acids. Incomplete CDR3 DNA: TGTGCCAGCAGTGAATTCGGCAGGAGCTACGAG. This codes for CASSEFGRSYE. The full CDR3 sequence reads CASSEFGRSYEQYF.

This clone was seen at least ten times. The read ends 3 residues shy of where the CDR3 ends; the end is completed using the germline J gene. The gene calls are TRBV19 and TRBJ2-4; 10 nucleotides agree with TRBD1. CDR3 length: 16 residues. CDR1 is LNHDA and CDR2 is SQIVND in the germline V gene (reference sequence). Partial CDR3 DNA: TGTGCCAGTAGTATAGGAGGTATGGGGACAGGGGTTGGT. Its translation: CASSIGGMGTGVG. The whole CDR3 protein reads CASSIGGMGTGVGQYF.

This clone occurred many times. CDR3: CASSPNGRAGEQYF. The part of the CDR3 DNA that was read is TGTGCCAGCTCACCTAACGGGAGGGCGGGCGAG. The chain is built from TRBV18 and TRBJ2-7; 8 bases line up with TRBD2. The DNA ends 3 residues before the CDR3 does, and the rest of the CDR3 is filled in from the germline J gene. Germline V gene sequence: CDR1 KGHSH, CDR2 LQKENI. This CDR3 has 14 residues. V was pared by 3 bases and J by 6 bases, with 7 bases of the junction left unmatched.

With respect to this clone: The junction shows a germline mismatch at one end, possibly a read error. The CDR3 goes on 3 residues after the read ends, and that part is filled in from the germline J gene. The chain uses TRBV18 and TRBJ2-3, with 9 nucleotides matching TRBD1. This CDR3 comprises 15 residues. CDR1 is KGHSH and CDR2 is LQKENI in the germline V gene. CDR3 DNA (partial): TGTGCCAGCGCACCCCTACAGGGGGCGCCGGAGACG. This translates into CASAPLQGAPET. The whole CDR3 is CASAPLQGAPETQYF. Drawing the rest from reference TRBV18 and TRBJ2-3, the complete variable domain is NAGVMQNPRHLVRRRGQEARLRCSPMKGHSHVYWYRQLPEEGLKFMVYLQKENIIDESGMPKERFSAEFPKEGPSILRIQQVVRGDSAAYFCASAPLQGAPETQYFGPGTRLTVL.

On this clone itself: The junction differs from germline at one of its ends, possibly a read error. Read coverage stops 3 residues before the CDR3 terminus; the germline J gene supplies the remainder. This CDR3 is also generated by other DNA sequences in the sample. The chain employs TRBV20-1 and TRBJ1-3; 10 bases are a match to TRBD1. The CDR3 length is 16 residues. Germline V gives CDR1 DFQATT, CDR2 SNEGSKA (reference sequence). CDR3: CSADPVDRGPGNTIYF. The sequenced CDR3 bases are TGCAGTGCAGACCCCGTCGACAGGGGGCCTGGAAACACG.

Ten or more counts support this clone. Other DNA sequences within the sample encode an identical CDR3. Partial CDR3 DNA: TGTGCCAGCAGCTGGGGGCCCGATAGCAATCAGCCC. Translation gives CASSWGPDSNQP. The entire CDR3 protein is CASSWGPDSNQPQHF. This chain uses TRBV5-6 with TRBJ1-5, with TRBD1 as a possible D gene (6 bases). The read finishes 3 residues shy of the CDR3 end, and the germline J gene is used to complete it. Trimming removed 3 bases at V and 0 bases at J, with 10 bases between. The germline V gene encodes CDR1 SGHDT and CDR2 YYEEEE. The CDR3 is 15 amino acids.

This clone was counted many times. The sequence runs out 3 residues before the end of the CDR3; the remainder is reconstructed from the germline J gene. This chain uses TRBV7-3 with TRBJ2-2, with TRBD2 matching 7 bases. CDR3 length equals 15 residues. Germline CDR1 SGHTA, CDR2 FQGTGA. With V trimmed by 5 bases and J by 3 bases, 6 bases remained unmatched. The chain's CDR3 is CASSPTGLHTGELFF. The part of the CDR3 DNA that was read is TGTGCCAGCAGCCCAACGGGACTACACACCGGGGAG.

This clone was seen at least ten times. The read falls 3 residues short of the CDR3 end, and the missing part is taken from the germline J gene. V gene TRBV7-6 combines with J gene TRBJ1-2; D ambiguous. The CDR3 has 16 amino acids. Per germline, CDR1 SGHVS and CDR2 FNYEAQ. The CDR3 bases that were read are TGTGCCAGCAGCTTAGCGCGGGGTAGCTCCTACAATGAC. Protein product: CASSLARGSSYND. The CDR3 in full is CASSLARGSSYNDYTF.

Many counts were recorded for this clone. The CDR3 end is not reached by the read, which stops 3 residues before it; the germline J gene fills it in. The chain has TRBV28 and TRBJ2-7, with D maybe TRBD2 (6 bases). Trimming removed 3 bases from V and 5 bases from J, with 14 bases in between. The CDR3 is 14 residues long. Germline CDR1 MDHEN, CDR2 SYDVKM. Partial CDR3 DNA: TGTGCCAGCAGTTTGGCCGGGGGACCCCACGAG. Its translation: CASSLAGGPHE. The entire CDR3 protein is CASSLAGGPHEQYF. The variable domain in full, with the rest retrieved from reference TRBV28 and TRBJ2-7, is DVKVTQSSRYLVKRTGEKVFLECVQDMDHENMFWYRQDPGLGLRLIYFSYDVKMKEKGDIPEGYSVSREKKERFSLILESASTNQTSMYLCASSLAGGPHEQYFGPGTRLTVT.

The table lists this clone with many counts. The CDR3 here is CATSDSQGSYEQYF. The sequenced CDR3 bases are TGTGCCACCAGTGATTCACAGGGCTCCTACGAG. The gene calls are TRBV24-1 and TRBJ2-7, with TRBD1 as a possible D gene (6 bases). The read ends 3 residues before the CDR3 terminus; that terminus is restored from the germline J gene. Looked up from germline, CDR1 is KGHDR and CDR2 is SFDVKD. Deletions cut 2 bases from V and 0 bases from J, with 7 bases between. This CDR3 is built from 14 residues.